The rows below give T cell receptor beta chains drawn from one sample of a study of sequential checkpoint blockade in melanoma. Assay: immunoSEQ multiplex PCR; the TCRdb copy retains only in-frame clones and omits some. This table holds about 12,000 clones, 70% to 75% found once. Sequencing was performed on CD8+ T cells sorted from blood (inferred from file names), taken from a patient given nivolumab and ipilimumab in sequence. The receptors here all came from a human donor with melanoma. CDR3s include the opening cysteine and the closing phenylalanine or tryptophan. A D gene is named only where the DNA matches it firmly. Clone size is shown for a subset of rows, as once, few, many or a class of expanded clone.

DNA: TGTGCCAGCAGCTTCGGGGTCGAGCAGTACTTC
CDR3: CASSFGVEQYF
size: .
J: TRBJ2-7
V: TRBV7-9
D: .

DNA: TGTGCCAGCAGATCCGGGACAGGGTTCACAGATACGCAGTATTTT
CDR3: CASRSGTGFTDTQYF
size: .
J: TRBJ2-3
V: TRBV13
D: TRBD1

DNA: TGCGCCAGCAGCCACGGACAGCCTTCTAATGAAAAACTGTTTTTT
CDR3: CASSHGQPSNEKLFF
size: .
J: TRBJ1-4
V: TRBV5-1
D: .

DNA: TGTGCCAGCAGCGGACAGGCTAGCATTTACGAGCAGTACTTC
CDR3: CASSGQASIYEQYF
size: .
J: TRBJ2-7
V: TRBV7-9
D: TRBD1

DNA: TGTGCCAGCAGCCTCCGGGACACCGATTCGTACTTC
CDR3: CASSLRDTDSYF
size: .
J: TRBJ2-7
V: TRBV5-6
D: .

DNA: TGTGCCAGCAGCTTAGACCCAGACGGGGAAGCTTTCTTT
CDR3: CASSLDPDGEAFF
size: .
J: TRBJ1-1
V: TRBV7-9
D: .

DNA: TGTGCCAGCATGAACTCAGGGAACGGTCAGCCCCAGCATTTT
CDR3: CASMNSGNGQPQHF
size: once
J: TRBJ1-5
V: TRBV2
D: .

DNA: TGTGCCAGCAGTTTATACATAAATTCACCCCTCCACTTT
CDR3: CASSLYINSPLHF
size: .
J: TRBJ1-6
V: TRBV27
D: .

DNA: TGTGCCAGCAGCTCCATTTTTAGCGGCGGCTACAATGAGCAGTTCTTC
CDR3: CASSSIFSGGYNEQFF
size: .
J: TRBJ2-1
V: TRBV7-6
D: .

DNA: TGTGCCACCAGCAGAGATCGGCCCGACGCGGGGGGCTACACCTTC
CDR3: CATSRDRPDAGGYTF
size: .
J: TRBJ1-2
V: TRBV15
D: .

DNA: TGTGCCAGCGCTCAGGGGAACACTGAAGCTTTCTTT
CDR3: CASAQGNTEAFF
size: few
J: TRBJ1-1
V: TRBV19
D: .

DNA: TGTGCCAGCAGCGTAGGAGGGACAGGGGACCCTAACTATGGCTACACCTTC
CDR3: CASSVGGTGDPNYGYTF
size: .
J: TRBJ1-2
V: TRBV9
D: TRBD1

DNA: TGTGCCAGCAGCGCCACACAGGGCAGCCATAGCAATCAGCCCCAGCATTTT
CDR3: CASSATQGSHSNQPQHF
size: large
J: TRBJ1-5
V: TRBV5-8
D: .

DNA: TGTGCCAGCAGCTTATCTGGGGGGGCGAGAGAGACCCAGTACTTC
CDR3: CASSLSGGARETQYF
size: .
J: TRBJ2-5
V: TRBV7-9
D: .

DNA: TGTGCCAGCAGTCCAGGGCTGGGCAATGAGCAGTTCTTC
CDR3: CASSPGLGNEQFF
size: .
J: TRBJ2-1
V: TRBV7-9
D: .

DNA: TGTGCCAGCAGTTTATCTGGCGGGGGGAGAAATGAGCAGTTCTTC
CDR3: CASSLSGGGRNEQFF
size: .
J: TRBJ2-1
V: TRBV27
D: TRBD2

DNA: TGTGCCAGCAGCTTGGGGGCCAACACTGAAGCTTTCTTT
CDR3: CASSLGANTEAFF
size: .
J: TRBJ1-1
V: TRBV7-9
D: .

DNA: TGCGCCACCTTTGCCGAGGGCGGCAATCAGCCCCAGCATTTT
CDR3: CATFAEGGNQPQHF
size: .
J: TRBJ1-5
V: TRBV5-1
D: .

DNA: TGTGCCATCAGTGAGGCGGATGAAAAACTGTTTTTT
CDR3: CAISEADEKLFF
size: few
J: TRBJ1-4
V: TRBV10-3
D: .

DNA: TGTGCCAGCAGCTTAGGCGGGGCGGGACAGGGGATCCACGAGCAGTACTTC
CDR3: CASSLGGAGQGIHEQYF
size: .
J: TRBJ2-7
V: TRBV7-9
D: TRBD1

DNA: TGTGCCAGCAGCGCATTCTTTACGGGACTAGCTGGGGAGACCCAGTACTTC
CDR3: CASSAFFTGLAGETQYF
size: .
J: TRBJ2-5
V: TRBV9
D: TRBD2

DNA: TGTGCCAGCAGCTTTGAGGGTCCGCTGCGCGGCTACACCTTC
CDR3: CASSFEGPLRGYTF
size: few
J: TRBJ1-2
V: TRBV5-6
D: .

DNA: TGTGCCAGCAGCTTGGGACTAGCGGGGACTTACAATGAGCAGTTCTTC
CDR3: CASSLGLAGTYNEQFF
size: .
J: TRBJ2-1
V: TRBV7-8
D: TRBD2

DNA: TGTGCCAGCAGTGAGACTAGCGGGGGCGCAGATACGCAGTATTTT
CDR3: CASSETSGGADTQYF
size: few
J: TRBJ2-3
V: TRBV6-1
D: TRBD2

DNA: TGTGCCAGCAGTGAGAACCTATTTTCAGCCGGGACAAGGACTTACTACGAGCAGTACTTC
CDR3: CASSENLFSAGTRTYYEQYF
size: .
J: TRBJ2-7
V: TRBV6-1
D: .

DNA: TGTGCCAGCAGCTTCCGGGAATTCTATGGCTACACCTTC
CDR3: CASSFREFYGYTF
size: .
J: TRBJ1-2
V: TRBV5-6
D: .

DNA: TGTGCCAGCAGTTTAAGTCTAGCGGGGGACTACGAGCAGTACTTC
CDR3: CASSLSLAGDYEQYF
size: once
J: TRBJ2-7
V: TRBV27
D: TRBD2

DNA: TGTGCCACCGACAGTAGCGGGAGAAGCTACAATGAGCAGTTCTTC
CDR3: CATDSSGRSYNEQFF
size: .
J: TRBJ2-1
V: TRBV28
D: TRBD2

DNA: TGTGCCAGCGGGGGACTTGAGCAGTACTTC
CDR3: CASGGLEQYF
size: .
J: TRBJ2-7
V: TRBV25-1
D: .

DNA: TGTGCCATCAGCGCGGGACAGGGGGTGCCAGATACGCAGTATTTT
CDR3: CAISAGQGVPDTQYF
size: .
J: TRBJ2-3
V: TRBV10-3
D: TRBD1

DNA: TGTGCCAGCAGCGCGGGGGGTTGGTCCCCCCAGCATTTT
CDR3: CASSAGGWSPQHF
size: .
J: TRBJ1-5
V: TRBV9
D: .

DNA: TGTGCCAGCAGCCCAGGCGGGGAGCTGTTTTTT
CDR3: CASSPGGELFF
size: .
J: TRBJ2-2
V: TRBV7-7
D: .

DNA: TGTGCCAGCAGCTTAGGGACAGGGATACCAATCGGCAGGACTTTCTTT
CDR3: CASSLGTGIPIGRTFF
size: once
J: TRBJ1-1
V: TRBV11-2
D: TRBD1

DNA: TGTGCCAGCAGGAGACAGGGGCGTACCACCGGGGAGCTGTTTTTT
CDR3: CASRRQGRTTGELFF
size: .
J: TRBJ2-2
V: TRBV6-5
D: TRBD1

DNA: TGTGCCAGCTCACCTTCGGGGGTTAACCCCGAATATGGCTACACCTTC
CDR3: CASSPSGVNPEYGYTF
size: .
J: TRBJ1-2
V: TRBV18
D: .

DNA: TGTGCCAGCAGCTTAGGCCTAGCGGGAACAACCTATACGCAGTATTTT
CDR3: CASSLGLAGTTYTQYF
size: .
J: TRBJ2-3
V: TRBV7-6
D: TRBD2

DNA: TGTGCCAGCCCCCGGGGGGGGGCGGACACTGAAGCTTTCTTT
CDR3: CASPRGGADTEAFF
size: .
J: TRBJ1-1
V: TRBV2
D: .

DNA: TGTGCCAGCAGTGACTCTTGGGACAGGGGGCGAGCACCTTTCTTT
CDR3: CASSDSWDRGRAPFF
size: few
J: TRBJ1-1
V: TRBV6-4
D: TRBD1